This is a list of T cell receptor beta chains from one sample in a study of control samples from healthy donors and cancer patients. Using immunoSEQ multiplex PCR, the repertoire was profiled, and TCRdb retains in-frame clones only, with some absent. Among fewer than 200,000 clones, about 92% were seen once, and the ten largest hold around 1.4%. Material for sequencing was blood. The receptor set was obtained from a man aged 30 to 45 in good health. The CDR3 runs from the conserved cysteine through the conserved F or W. Fields, in order: D gene, clone size, V gene, J gene, CDR3 protein, CDR3 DNA. A D gene is named only where the DNA matches it firmly. The size of a clone is reported for some rows only, either as once, few or many, or as a class for expanded clones.

d_gene: -
abundance: -
v_gene: TRBV28
j_gene: TRBJ1-5
CDR3aa: CASSWGLQGQPQHF
CDR3nt: TGTGCCAGCAGCTGGGGGCTACAGGGTCAGCCCCAGCATTTT

d_gene: TRBD2
abundance: -
v_gene: TRBV13
j_gene: TRBJ2-7
CDR3aa: CASSLGTSGTSGWSEQYF
CDR3nt: TGTGCCAGCAGCTTAGGCACTAGCGGAACGAGCGGATGGTCCGAGCAGTACTTC

d_gene: TRBD2
abundance: few
v_gene: TRBV5-1
j_gene: TRBJ2-2
CDR3aa: CASSQGTSGGELFF
CDR3nt: TGCGCCAGCAGCCAGGGGACTAGCGGCGGGGAGCTGTTTTTT

d_gene: -
abundance: -
v_gene: TRBV24-1
j_gene: TRBJ1-2
CDR3aa: CATSDLWGAQGYTF
CDR3nt: TGTGCCACCAGTGATTTATGGGGCGCGCAGGGCTACACCTTC

d_gene: -
abundance: -
v_gene: TRBV4-2
j_gene: TRBJ1-5
CDR3aa: CASSQDHQGLQPQHF
CDR3nt: TGTGCCAGCAGCCAAGATCATCAGGGACTTCAGCCCCAGCATTTT

d_gene: -
abundance: once
v_gene: TRBV18
j_gene: TRBJ1-3
CDR3aa: CASSQEGNTIYF
CDR3nt: TGTGCCAGCTCCCAGGAAGGAAACACCATATATTTT

d_gene: TRBD1
abundance: -
v_gene: TRBV19
j_gene: TRBJ1-1
CDR3aa: CASSIGDRGATEAFF
CDR3nt: TGTGCCAGTAGTATAGGGGACAGGGGCGCGACTGAAGCTTTCTTT

d_gene: TRBD1
abundance: -
v_gene: TRBV11-2
j_gene: TRBJ2-7
CDR3aa: CASSLGTGTYEQYF
CDR3nt: TGTGCCAGCAGCTTAGGGACAGGGACCTACGAGCAGTACTTC

d_gene: TRBD2
abundance: once
v_gene: TRBV9
j_gene: TRBJ2-1
CDR3aa: CASSVGQPGTSGRNEQFF
CDR3nt: TGTGCCAGCAGCGTGGGCCAGCCCGGGACTAGCGGGAGGAATGAGCAGTTCTTC

d_gene: -
abundance: -
v_gene: TRBV6-6
j_gene: TRBJ1-2
CDR3aa: CASRHGTPNTNYGYTF
CDR3nt: TGTGCCAGCAGGCACGGGACACCGAATACCAACTATGGCTACACCTTC

d_gene: TRBD1
abundance: -
v_gene: TRBV7-8
j_gene: TRBJ1-2
CDR3aa: CASSDGGQGDYGYTF
CDR3nt: TGTGCCAGCAGCGATGGGGGACAGGGAGACTATGGCTACACCTTC

d_gene: TRBD2
abundance: -
v_gene: TRBV9
j_gene: TRBJ2-7
CDR3aa: CASSAGTSGGGLEQYF
CDR3nt: TGTGCCAGCAGCGCCGGGACTAGCGGGGGGGGTCTCGAGCAGTACTTC

d_gene: TRBD1
abundance: -
v_gene: TRBV5-1
j_gene: TRBJ1-1
CDR3aa: CASSPWTGAGTEAFF
CDR3nt: TGCGCCAGCAGCCCGTGGACAGGGGCGGGCACTGAAGCTTTCTTT